This passage covers 21 T cell receptor beta chains from one sample sequenced in a study of tumor and adjacent non-tumor tissue in lung cancer. This sample's RNA came from whole unsorted tissue. Distant lung tissue was collected more than 3 cm away from the tumor edge. The library came from three nested PCR rounds adapted from ARM-PCR protocols. TCRdb re-analysed the multiplex PCR reads in MiXCR, keeping a single row per CDR3 protein. The sample shows about 98,000 distinct CDR3 sequences, 80% of them seen only once. The source material was distant non-tumor lung tissue. These receptors originate from a man aged 60-69 years with small cell lung cancer.

This chain links TRBV6-5 with TRBJ2-1; 8 bases align to TRBD2. V was pared by 6 bases and J by 7 bases, with 8 bases of the junction left unmatched. Germline V lookup: CDR1 MNHEY, CDR2 SVGAGI. This CDR3 is 14 amino acids long. This CDR3 is CASRYPGGRNEQFF. The CDR3 DNA follows: TGTGCCAGCAGATACCCGGGAGGGCGGAATGAGCAGTTCTTC.

About this clonotype: The CDR3 does not close with the conserved phenylalanine or tryptophan, likely indicating a read error. The chain is built from TRBV29-1 and TRBJ2-1; 8 positions match TRBD2. This CDR3 has 15 amino acids. V shed 2 bases and J 3 bases; nucleotides not matched to a gene: 6. Germline V lookup: CDR1 SQVTM, CDR2 ANQGSEA. CDR3 in amino acids: CSVELAGNLYNEQFL. The DNA for the CDR3 is TGCAGCGTTGAATTAGCGGGGAATCTCTACAATGAGCAGTTCCTC.

This clonotype was counted at least ten times. The chain recombines TRBV5-1 with TRBJ2-2; D could derive from TRBD1 or TRBD2 (5 bases each). Germline lookup yields CDR1 SGHRS and CDR2 YFSETQ. Trimming removed 0 bases from V and 3 bases from J, with 12 bases in between. This CDR3 is 16 amino acids long. CDR3: CASSLETGTYTGELFF. The DNA for the CDR3 is TGCGCCAGCAGCTTGGAGACCGGGACCTACACCGGGGAGCTGTTTTTT. The full variable domain, completed using reference TRBV5-1 and TRBJ2-2, is KAGVTQTPRYLIKTRGQQVTLSCSPISGHRSVSWYQQTPGQGLQFLFEYFSETQRNKGNFPGRFSGRQFSNSRSEMNVSTLELGDSALYLCASSLETGTYTGELFFGEGSRLTVL.

V gene TRBV6-5 combines with J gene TRBJ1-6; 9 nucleotides agree with TRBD1. CDR1 is MNHEY and CDR2 is SVGAGI in the germline V gene. Losses at the gene ends were 6 bases for V and 9 bases for J; bases not matched to a gene: 12. The CDR3 has 16 residues. Here the CDR3 reads CASRRDRTGESSPLHF. The DNA for the CDR3 is TGTGCCAGCAGGCGTGATCGGACAGGGGAGTCTTCACCCCTCCACTTT.

On this clonotype: Relative to the germline gene, one junction end is altered; a read error may explain this. The chain links TRBV6-1 to TRBJ2-7; the D call may be TRBD1 or TRBD2 (5 bases each). CDR1 and CDR2 (germline): MNHNS, SASEGT. CDR3 length: 16 amino acids. The CDR3 sequence is CDSSEIGTAFSYEQYF. The DNA of the CDR3 is TGTGACAGCAGTGAGATCGGGACCGCCTTCTCCTACGAGCAGTATTTC.

On this clonotype itself: At one end, the junction sequence differs from germline, possibly due to a read error. This chain uses TRBV24-1 with TRBJ2-3, with 8 bases lining up with TRBD1. Germline V lookup: CDR1 KGHDR, CDR2 SFDVKD. The CDR3 runs 16 residues. The DNA of the CDR3 is TGTGACACCAGTGATTTGCCGACAGGGGACACAGATACACAGTATTTT. Residues: CDTSDLPTGDTDTQYF.

This clonotype was counted ten times or more. The chain is built from TRBV6-1 and TRBJ1-3; the D gene is possibly TRBD1 (6 bases). CDR1 is MNHNS, CDR2 SASEGT, per germline. The length of the CDR3 is 15 residues. V was pared by 3 bases and J by 4 bases, with 13 bases between. The CDR3 DNA is TGTGCCAGCAGTGACCTTACAGGGCCCGGAAACACCATATATTTT. Encoded protein: CASSDLTGPGNTIYF.

This clonotype has a single count. One end of the junction is discordant with germline, which a read error may explain. The CDR3 here is CSVEDQNLGGRFNEQFF. CDR3 sequence (DNA): TGCAGTGTTGAAGATCAAAATCTAGGGGGACGATTCAATGAGCAGTTCTTC. The rearrangement joins TRBV29-1 to TRBJ2-1; D might be TRBD1 (6 bases). CDR3 length: 17 amino acids. The germline gives CDR1 SQVTM, CDR2 ANQGSEA.

As concerns this clonotype: The junction departs from germline at one end; a sequencing error may be responsible. This chain uses TRBV4-1 with TRBJ2-2; D is possibly TRBD2 (6 bases). CDR1 is MGHRA and CDR2 is YSYEKL in the germline V gene. The CDR3 is 17 amino acids. The CDR3 coding sequence is TGCGCCAGCAACTCCCGGACTTGCGGGACGAACACCGGGGAACTGTTTTTT. Translating it yields CASNSRTCGTNTGELFF.

The chain has TRBV5-5 and TRBJ1-2, with 7 nucleotides matching TRBD1. V was pared by 5 bases and J by 10 bases, with 14 bases of the junction left unmatched. The length of the CDR3 is 14 residues. From germline, CDR1 is SGHKS and CDR2 YYEKEE (reference sequence). The DNA of the CDR3 is TGTGCCAGCAGTCCCGGGACAGCTAACTATAACTACACCTTC. Translated, it gives CASSPGTANYNYTF.

In this sample, this clonotype turned up many times. The genes are TRBV6-6 and TRBJ2-2; D call uncertain. Trimming pared 5 bases from V and 3 bases from J, leaving 7 bases between. Germline V gene lookup returns CDR1 MNHNY and CDR2 SVGAGI (reference sequence). The CDR3 has 13 residues. CDR3 sequence: CASSGTYTGELFF. The DNA for the CDR3 is TGTGCCAGCAGTGGTACCTACACCGGGGAGCTGTTTTTT.

The table lists this clonotype with a count of one. Because the CDR3 is missing its conserved closing phenylalanine or tryptophan, this is likely a read error. This chain connects TRBV4-2 to TRBJ1-1; no reliable D call. Trimming took off 8 bases at V and 7 bases at J, with 20 bases between the two ends. CDR3 size: 14 residues. Germline values: CDR1 LGHNA, CDR2 YNFKEQ. The chain's CDR3 is CASGRLSGRGEAFL. DNA for the CDR3: TGTGCCAGCGGCCGGCTATCGGGCCGGGGTGAAGCTTTCCTT.

As for this clonotype: Mismatch with germline at one junction end may stem from a read error. This chain joins TRBV7-3 and TRBJ2-2; tentatively, D is TRBD1 (5 bases). Germline assignment: CDR1 SGHTA and CDR2 FQGTGA. CDR3 length: 18 residues. CDR3 sequence reads: CATSLTAVGRADAGELFF. The DNA for the CDR3 is TGTGCCACCAGCTTAACGGCGGTTGGCAGGGCGGACGCCGGGGAGCTGTTTTTT.

The sample holds one count of this clonotype. Relative to the germline gene, one junction end is altered; a read error may explain this. The J gene is TRBJ2-1, the V gene TRBV12-3 or TRBV12-4; 7 bases are a match to TRBD2. The CDR3 covers 15 residues. CDR3 in amino acids: CTSSPTSWGFDEQFF. CDR3 nucleotide sequence: TGTACCAGCAGTCCGACTAGCTGGGGGTTCGATGAGCAGTTCTTC.

Note on this clonotype: An end of the junction does not agree with germline; a read error may underlie this. V usage is TRBV28 and J usage is TRBJ2-7, with TRBD1 as a possible D gene (5 bases). Germline V gives CDR1 MDHEN, CDR2 SYDVKM. The CDR3 contains 10 residues. CDR3 DNA: TGTACCAGCAGCGTACAGGAGCAGTATTTC. It codes for CTSSVQEQYF.

This rearrangement joins TRBV10-1 to TRBJ2-7; TRBD2 matches at 8 bases. The germline V gene encodes CDR1 WNHNN and CDR2 SYGVQD (reference sequence). CDR3 length: 15 residues. In DNA form, the CDR3 reads TGCGCCGGCAGTGGGGAGCGGGAGTCCAGGAACGAGCAGTATGTC. It codes for CAGSGERESRNEQYV.

Judged by abundance, this clonotype is medium-sized. The chain is built from TRBV5-1 and TRBJ2-2; 8 bases line up with TRBD1. Unmatched junction bases numbered 8, after V lost 6 bases and J lost 4 bases. From germline, CDR1 is SGHRS and CDR2 YFSETQ. This CDR3 is 15 amino acids long. CDR3 bases: TGCGCCAGCACCCTGACAGGGGTCGGCACCGGGGAGCTGTTTTTT. Its translation is CASTLTGVGTGELFF.

Worth noting for this clonotype: At one end the junction does not follow the germline gene, possibly because of a read error. This chain connects TRBV6-1 to TRBJ1-5, with a tentative D call TRBD1 (5 bases). The CDR3 contains 13 residues. The germline V gene has CDR1 MNHNS and CDR2 SASEGT. The DNA of the CDR3 is TGTGCCAGTGGGGCAGGTTGGAATCAGCCCCAGGATTTT. Translating it yields CASGAGWNQPQDF.

In the case of this clonotype: Germline and junction disagree at one end, which may indicate a read error. V and J are TRBV6-5 and TRBJ2-1; possible D gene TRBD1, 6 bases. The CDR3 sequence is 15 residues long. The germline gives CDR1 MNHEY, CDR2 SVGAGI. The CDR3, as DNA: TGTGCTAGCAGTTACCGACAGGCAGGGCTCGGTGGGCAGTTCTTC. Translated: CASSYRQAGLGGQFF.

By frequency in the sample, this clonotype is medium-sized. The chain uses TRBV11-2 and TRBJ2-1, with TRBD2 matching 14 bases. The germline gives CDR1 SGHAT, CDR2 FQNNGV. This CDR3 contains 18 residues. V shed 4 bases, J shed 12 bases, and the junction held 17 bases outside the gene matches. Here the CDR3 reads CASSSYNWGLAGEERQFF. The CDR3, as DNA: TGTGCCAGCAGCTCATATAATTGGGGACTAGCGGGAGAGGAGCGGCAGTTCTTC.

As regards this clonotype: Relative to the germline gene, one junction end is altered; a read error may explain this. The rearrangement links TRBV11-2 to TRBJ2-1; D unresolved. Per germline, CDR1 SGHAT and CDR2 FQNNGV. The CDR3 totals 14 residues. CDR3 residues: CASSLEAVFVEQFF. Written as DNA, the CDR3 is TGTGCCAGCAGCCTAGAGGCAGTGTTCGTTGAGCAGTTCTTC. The full variable domain, rest sourced from reference TRBV11-2 and TRBJ2-1, is EAGVAQSPRYKIIEKRQSVAFWCNPISGHATLYWYQQILGQGPKLLIQFQNNGVVDDSQLPKDRFSAERLKGVDSTLKIQPAKLEDSAVYLCASSLEAVFVEQFFGPGTRLTVL.